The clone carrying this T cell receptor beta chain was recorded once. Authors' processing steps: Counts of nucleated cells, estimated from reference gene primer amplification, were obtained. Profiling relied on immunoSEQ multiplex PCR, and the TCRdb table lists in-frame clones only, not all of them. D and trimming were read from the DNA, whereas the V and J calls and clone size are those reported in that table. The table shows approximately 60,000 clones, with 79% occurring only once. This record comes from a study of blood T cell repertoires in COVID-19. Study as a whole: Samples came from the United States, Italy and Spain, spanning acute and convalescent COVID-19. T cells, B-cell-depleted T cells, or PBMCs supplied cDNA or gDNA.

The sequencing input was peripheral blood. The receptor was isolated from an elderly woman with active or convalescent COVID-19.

In DNA, the CDR3 is TGTGCCAGCAGTGGGAGAGCGAACACTGAAGCTTTCTTT. Protein sequence: CASSGRANTEAFF. The chain couples TRBV12-3 or TRBV12-4 to TRBJ1-1, with unresolved D. Trimming stripped 5 bases from V and 1 base from J, with 8 bases between. CDR3 length: 13 amino acids.